The 21 T cell receptor beta chains reported below all come from one sample, sequenced in a study of T cells after yellow fever vaccination. TCRdb used MiXCR to reprocess the 5' RACE reads, holding one entry per CDR3 protein. This sample carries almost 30,000 distinct CDR3 sequences, roughly 6.3% of them seen once, and the ten largest clones take around a quarter. Sequenced here: PBMCs, either bulk or a sorted T-cell subset (CD4+, CD8+, memory, or dextramer-sorted; not recorded which), sampled on the day of the yellow fever booster vaccination. All receptors come from a man aged 25 to 40 who received the YFV17D yellow fever vaccine.

In its sample, this clonotype was seen many times. The chain recombines TRBV12-3 or TRBV12-4 with TRBJ2-7, with 8 bases aligning to TRBD2. CDR3 length equals 14 residues. V dropped 4 bases and J dropped 4; count of bases not matched to a gene: 6. This CDR3 is CASSYGTSYYEQYF. In nucleotides, the CDR3 is TGTGCCAGCAGTTACGGGACTAGTTATTACGAGCAGTACTTC.

This chain connects TRBV20-1 to TRBJ2-1, with D possibly being TRBD1 (6 bases). The CDR3 runs to 14 residues. Germline values: CDR1 DFQATT, CDR2 SNEGSKA (reference sequence). Trimming removed 3 bases from V and 7 bases from J, with 16 bases in between. The CDR3, as DNA: TGCAGTGCTAGTGGTGGGGGCGAGGTAAATGAGCAGTTCTTC. Translating it yields CSASGGGEVNEQFF.

This clonotype was picked up many times. The chain carries TRBV24-1 and TRBJ2-3; D is possibly TRBD1 or TRBD2 (6 bases each). Trimming took 4 bases from V and 2 from J, leaving 18 bases between them. This CDR3 is built from 17 residues. The V gene's germline CDR1 is KGHDR and CDR2 SFDVKD. CDR3 DNA: TGTGCCACCAGTGAAGGGGGGTCCGGGGTGAACACAGATACGCAGTATTTT. Translating it yields CATSEGGSGVNTDTQYF.

This clonotype occurred many times. The genes are TRBV5-4 and TRBJ2-3; 11 nucleotides match TRBD2. Germline loops: CDR1 SGHNT, CDR2 YYREEE (reference sequence). The CDR3 is made up of 15 amino acids. V trimming: 4 bases; J trimming: 1 base; junction bases outside the gene matches: 2. The CDR3 nucleotides read TGTGCCAGCAGCCCGGGACTAGCGGGCACAGATACGCAGTATTTT. It is translated as CASSPGLAGTDTQYF.

This clonotype showed up just a few times. The V and J genes are TRBV2 and TRBJ2-2; no firm D call. Germline values: CDR1 SNHLY, CDR2 FYNNEI. The CDR3 spans 14 residues. The V and J ends lost 2 bases and 4 bases respectively, with 8 bases between them. CDR3 loop: CASSERIVTGELFF. As DNA, the CDR3 is TGTGCCAGCAGTGAAAGGATCGTCACCGGGGAGCTGTTTTTT.

This clonotype was detected many times. This sequence joins TRBV7-9 and TRBJ2-1; TRBD2 matches 13 bases. Germline trimming cut 6 bases from V and 0 bases from J; bases unmatched to any gene: 5. This CDR3 contains 17 residues. CDR1 SEHNR and CDR2 FQNEAQ come from the germline V gene (reference sequence). Written as DNA, the CDR3 is TGTGCCAGCAGAACTAGCGGGAGGGTGGGCTCCTACAATGAGCAGTTCTTC. It yields the protein CASRTSGRVGSYNEQFF.

The genes are TRBV7-2 and TRBJ2-7; D is unresolved. The CDR3 length is 12 residues. The germline V gene has CDR1 SGHTA and CDR2 FQGNSA. V was shortened by 5 bases and J by 8 bases, with 13 bases between the two germline ends. CDR3 bases: TGTGCCAGCAGCCCACAAGAAAGCAAGCAGTACTTC. Translating gives CASSPQESKQYF.

This clonotype has a handful of counts. The gene calls are TRBV7-2 and TRBJ1-1; no firm D call. From germline, CDR1 is SGHTA and CDR2 FQGNSA. Trimming cost V 5 bases and J 8 bases, with 12 bases left between them. This CDR3 spans 12 amino acids. CDR3 sequence: CASSQLGREAFF. The CDR3 region has the DNA TGTGCCAGCAGCCAGCTCGGCCGGGAAGCTTTCTTT. Looking up the rest from reference TRBV7-2 and TRBJ1-1 gives the full variable domain: GAGVSQSPSNKVTEKGKDVELRCDPISGHTALYWYRQSLGQGLEFLIYFQGNSAPDKSGLPSDRFSAERTGGSVSTLTIQRTQQEDSAVYLCASSQLGREAFFGQGTRLTVV.

In this sample, this clonotype turned up many times. The genes are TRBV24-1 and TRBJ2-1; tentatively, D is TRBD1 (6 bases). Germline V gene sequence: CDR1 KGHDR, CDR2 SFDVKD. The CDR3 spans 15 residues. Trimming stripped 3 bases from V and 7 bases from J, with 15 bases between. The CDR3 loop reads CATSDPGQKRNEQFF. The DNA for the CDR3 is TGTGCCACCAGTGATCCCGGACAGAAGAGAAATGAGCAGTTCTTC.

In its sample, this clonotype was seen many times. The J gene is TRBJ2-3, the V gene TRBV24-1; possibly TRBD2 for D (7 bases). The CDR3 length is 18 residues. V lost 3 bases to trimming and J lost 1 base, with 19 bases between them. Germline V gives CDR1 KGHDR, CDR2 SFDVKD. The CDR3 DNA sequence: TGTGCCACCAGTGATACCTCCGGACTAGGGGGGGGCACAGATACGCAGTATTTT. Protein sequence: CATSDTSGLGGGTDTQYF.

This clonotype was counted at least ten times. This chain links TRBV4-3 with TRBJ2-5, with a tentative D call TRBD1 (5 bases). This CDR3 is 13 amino acids long. V lost 4 bases and J 5 bases, leaving 11 bases between the germline ends. Germline CDR1 LGHNA, CDR2 YSLEER. The DNA for the CDR3 is TGCGCCAGCAGCCCGCAGGGCCGCGAGACCCAGTACTTC. It is translated as CASSPQGRETQYF.

This clonotype was found a few times. V gene TRBV20-1 combines with J gene TRBJ2-3; TRBD2 matches at 12 bases. The CDR3 runs 15 residues. Trimming cost V 6 bases and J 3 bases; bases outside gene matches: 7. Per germline, CDR1 DFQATT and CDR2 SNEGSKA (reference sequence). The DNA for the CDR3 is TGCAGTGCAAGGACTAGCGGGAAGATGACAGATACGCAGTATTTT. Translation: CSARTSGKMTDTQYF.

The chain combines TRBV15 with TRBJ2-7; D uncertain. This CDR3 contains 13 residues. V lost 0 bases to trimming and J lost 7 bases, with 10 bases between them. Per germline, CDR1 LNHNV and CDR2 YYDKDF (reference sequence). CDR3 sequence (DNA): TGTGCCACCAGCAGAGATACCGTAGGTGAGCAGTACTTC. This encodes CATSRDTVGEQYF.

This clonotype has more than one count but fewer than ten. The rearrangement joins TRBV7-2 to TRBJ2-5; weak D call: TRBD1 (5 bases). With 2 bases removed from V and 5 bases from J, the gap between germline ends came to 15 bases. CDR3 length: 15 residues. Germline-derived CDR1 and CDR2 are SGHTA and FQGNSA. The CDR3 nucleotides are TGTGCCAGCAGCTTATTGGGCACCCCAGGGGAGACCCAGTACTTC. Translating gives CASSLLGTPGETQYF.

As concerns this clonotype: One base away lies a much larger clone, so this may be a sequencing read error. The chain carries TRBV6-2 or TRBV6-3 and TRBJ2-1; D gene ambiguous. Germline CDR1 and CDR2: MNHEY and SVGEGT. The length of the CDR3 is 16 residues. CDR3 residues: CASSYRPALRYNELFF. In DNA form, the CDR3 reads TGTGCCAGCAGTTACCGTCCAGCGCTAAGGTACAATGAGCTGTTCTTC.

At least ten counts were recorded for this clonotype. This chain uses TRBV29-1 with TRBJ2-7; D not resolved. CDR1 and CDR2 from the germline V gene are SQVTM and ANQGSEA. V gave up 8 bases and J gave up 2 bases, with 10 bases separating them. This CDR3 contains 11 residues. This chain's CDR3 is CSSSTPYEQYF. DNA of the CDR3: TGCAGCTCCTCTACCCCCTACGAGCAGTACTTC.

At least ten counts were recorded for this clonotype. The chain uses TRBV7-9 and TRBJ2-7; TRBD1 might be the D (6 bases). The V gene lost 1 base and the J gene lost 2 bases, with 15 bases spanning the gap. Germline V gene data show CDR1 as SEHNR and CDR2 as FQNEAQ (reference sequence). The CDR3 runs to 16 residues. The CDR3 protein is CASSLVGRGSPYEQYF. The CDR3 DNA is TGTGCCAGCAGCTTAGTAGGCAGGGGATCTCCCTACGAGCAGTACTTC.

The sample holds many counts of this clonotype. The rearrangement uses TRBV19 and TRBJ2-1, with D perhaps TRBD1 (5 bases). Germline CDR1 reads LNHDA; CDR2 reads SQIVND (reference sequence). Trimming left V 1 base short and J 1 base short, with 11 bases between. CDR3 length: 16 residues. The CDR3 DNA reads as TGTGCCAGTAGTATAGGGGGCCAGGGTTCCTACAATGAGCAGTTCTTC. Residues: CASSIGGQGSYNEQFF.

This clonotype was recorded many times. The chain couples TRBV6-2 or TRBV6-3 to TRBJ2-2, with TRBD2 identical over 9 bases. The CDR3 extends over 18 amino acids. The V and J ends lost 0 bases and 7 bases, in that order; junction bases with no gene match: 12. Per germline, CDR1 MNHEY and CDR2 SVGEGT. CDR3 in DNA: TGTGCCAGCAGTTACTCGACCCTTAGCGGGAGAGAAATCGGGGAGCTGTTTTTT. As protein: CASSYSTLSGREIGELFF.

The chain combines TRBV4-3 with TRBJ2-3, with D hard to call. Germline-derived CDR1 and CDR2 are LGHNA and YSLEER. Trimming cost V 3 bases and J 3 bases, with 10 bases left between them. This CDR3 spans 14 amino acids. Here the CDR3 DNA reads TGCGCCAGCAGCCAGGATGTTCGGACAGATACGCAGTATTTT. Protein: CASSQDVRTDTQYF.

This clonotype has at least ten counts. V gene TRBV10-3 combines with J gene TRBJ1-1; D is ambiguous. V lost 2 bases, J lost 5 bases, and 15 bases lay in between. The CDR3 sequence is 15 residues long. The germline V gene has CDR1 ENHRY and CDR2 SYGVKD. The CDR3 sequence is CAISEGASFGTEAFF. CDR3 bases: TGTGCCATCAGTGAGGGAGCCAGTTTCGGAACTGAAGCTTTCTTT.